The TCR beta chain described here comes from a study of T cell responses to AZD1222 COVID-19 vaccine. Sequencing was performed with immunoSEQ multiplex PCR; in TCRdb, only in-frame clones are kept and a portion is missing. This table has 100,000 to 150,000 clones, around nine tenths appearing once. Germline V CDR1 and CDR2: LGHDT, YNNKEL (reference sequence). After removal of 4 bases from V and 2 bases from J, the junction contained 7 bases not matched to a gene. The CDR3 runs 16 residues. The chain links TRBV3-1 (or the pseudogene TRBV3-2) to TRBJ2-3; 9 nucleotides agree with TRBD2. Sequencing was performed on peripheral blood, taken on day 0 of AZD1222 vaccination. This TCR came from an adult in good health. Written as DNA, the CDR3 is TGTGCCAGCAGCCGATCTAGCGGGACTTACACAGATACGCAGTATTTT. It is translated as CASSRSSGTYTDTQYF.